This TCR beta chain emerged from a study of T-cell reconstitution after alpha-beta-depleted transplantation in children. The length of the CDR3 is 14 residues. CDR1 and CDR2 (germline): SGHRS, YFSETQ. The ends were cut back, 0 bases at V and 0 bases at J, with 6 bases in the middle. The authors prepared the TCRbeta library with unique molecular identifiers. TCRdb processed the PCR reads anew with MiXCR; each CDR3 protein has one entry. The sample consists of some 340,000 distinct CDR3 sequences, about a tenth of them appearing once. The origin of this receptor is a human donor who donated a stem cell graft to a child with acute lymphoblastic leukemia. The chain carries TRBV5-1 and TRBJ1-2; D gene ambiguous. Sequenced here: PBMCs from the stem cell graft donor, sampled from the stem cell graft. The CDR3 sequence: CASSLGEANYGYTF. CDR3 in DNA: TGCGCCAGCAGCTTGGGGGAGGCTAACTATGGCTACACCTTC.